This T cell receptor (beta chain) was retrieved from a study of blood T cell repertoires in COVID-19. In the study overall: Whether acute or convalescent, the COVID-19 samples came from the United States, Italy and Spain. From T cells, B-cell-depleted T cells, or PBMCs came the material, which was cDNA or gDNA.

In the original analysis: Counts of nucleated cells, estimated from reference gene primer amplification, were obtained. Profiled with immunoSEQ multiplex PCR; TCRdb holds only in-frame clones, not every one. Clone size and the V and J calls come from that table; the DNA yielded D and trimming. The top ten clones hold less than 15% of a sample with about 200,000 clones, 84% of them seen once. V shed 9 bases and J shed 3 bases, with 15 bases lying between them. The CDR3 extends over 13 amino acids. In germline, CDR1 is LNHNV, CDR2 YYDKDF (reference sequence). This rearrangement joins TRBV15 to TRBJ2-7; no firm D call. The source is a human donor in a cohort sampled during active COVID-19. Sequencing input: peripheral blood. In DNA, the CDR3 is TGTGCCACTAGAACGGGTTCGGGCTACGAGCAGTACTTC. Protein product: CATRTGSGYEQYF. Variable domain in full (rest from reference TRBV15 and TRBJ2-7): DAMVIQNPRYQVTQFGKPVTLSCSQTLNHNVMYWYQQKSSQAPKLLFHYYDKDFNNEADTPDNFQSRRPNTSFCFLDIRSPGLGDTAMYLCATRTGSGYEQYFGPGTRLTVT.